This T cell receptor (delta chain) was profiled in a study of gamma delta lymphoproliferative disorders and STAT genes. TCRdb ran CATT on the multiplex PCR reads. This repertoire shows about 3,100 delta-chain clones, around 1.2% found once; its top ten account for just under 20%. V shed 3 bases and J 1 base; nucleotides not matched to a gene: 7. There are 19 residues in the CDR3. The germline gives CDR1 GEAIGNYY, CDR2 EKD. Sequencing used genomic DNA taken from PBMCs of patients and controls. On this clone: Since a far larger clone is one base different, this is likely a read error.

Sequenced: blood. This clonotype was obtained from a human donor in good health. The chain links TRDV2 to TRDJ3; TRDD3 matches 11 bases. The CDR3 DNA is TGTGCCTGTGACGCCGTGGGGGATACGCGTTCCTGGGACACCCGACAGATGTTTTTC. Translated: CACDAVGDTRSWDTRQMFF.